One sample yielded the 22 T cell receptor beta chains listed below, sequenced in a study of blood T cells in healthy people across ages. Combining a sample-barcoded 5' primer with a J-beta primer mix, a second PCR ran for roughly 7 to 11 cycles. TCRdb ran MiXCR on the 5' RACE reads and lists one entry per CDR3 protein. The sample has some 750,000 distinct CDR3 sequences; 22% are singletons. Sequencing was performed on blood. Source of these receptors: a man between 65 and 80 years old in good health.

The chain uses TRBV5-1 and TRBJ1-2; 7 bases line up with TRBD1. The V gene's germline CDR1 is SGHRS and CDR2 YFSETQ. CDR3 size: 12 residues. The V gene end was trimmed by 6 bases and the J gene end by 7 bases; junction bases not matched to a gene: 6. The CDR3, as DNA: TGCGCCAGCACCTTAGCAGGGGGTGGCTACACCTTC. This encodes CASTLAGGGYTF.

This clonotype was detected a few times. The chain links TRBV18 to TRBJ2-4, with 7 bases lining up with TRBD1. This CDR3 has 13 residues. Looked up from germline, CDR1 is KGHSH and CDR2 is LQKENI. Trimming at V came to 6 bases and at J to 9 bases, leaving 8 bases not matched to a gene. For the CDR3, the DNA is TGTGCCAGCTCCGCATGGGACAGTCGCATTCAGTACTTC. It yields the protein CASSAWDSRIQYF.

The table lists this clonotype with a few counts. The CDR3 loop is CAWSVREETQYF. The CDR3 DNA sequence: TGTGCCTGGAGTGTACGAGAAGAGACCCAGTACTTC. The rearrangement links TRBV30 to TRBJ2-5, with no clear D. The CDR3 covers 12 residues. V was clipped by 0 bases and J by 3 bases, with 5 bases between them. The germline V gene encodes CDR1 GTSNPN and CDR2 SVGIG (reference sequence).

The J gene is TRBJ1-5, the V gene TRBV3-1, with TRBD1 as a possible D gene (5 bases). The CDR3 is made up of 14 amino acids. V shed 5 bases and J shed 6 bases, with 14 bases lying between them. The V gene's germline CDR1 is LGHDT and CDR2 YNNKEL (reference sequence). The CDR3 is CASSSRGRTQPQHF. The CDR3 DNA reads TGTGCCAGCAGCTCCCGGGGGAGGACTCAGCCCCAGCATTTT. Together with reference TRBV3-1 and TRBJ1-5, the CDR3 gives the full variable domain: DTAVSQTPKYLVTQMGNDKSIKCEQNLGHDTMYWYKQDSKKFLKIMFSYNNKELIINETVPNRFSPKSPDKAHLNLHINSLELGDSAVYFCASSSRGRTQPQHFGDGTRLSIL.

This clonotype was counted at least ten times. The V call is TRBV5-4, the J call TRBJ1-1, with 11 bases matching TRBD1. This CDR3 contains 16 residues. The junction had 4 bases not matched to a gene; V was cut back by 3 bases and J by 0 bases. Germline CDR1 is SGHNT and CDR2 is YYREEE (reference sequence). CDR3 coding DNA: TGTGCCAGCAGCTATGGACAGGGGGCCATGAACACTGAAGCTTTCTTT. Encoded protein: CASSYGQGAMNTEAFF.

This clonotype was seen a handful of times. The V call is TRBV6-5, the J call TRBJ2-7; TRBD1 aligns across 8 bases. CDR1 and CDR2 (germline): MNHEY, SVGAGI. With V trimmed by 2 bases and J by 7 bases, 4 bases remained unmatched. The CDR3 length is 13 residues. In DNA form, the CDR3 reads TGTGCCAGCAGTTACCCCGACAGGGGTGAGCAGTACTTC. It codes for CASSYPDRGEQYF.

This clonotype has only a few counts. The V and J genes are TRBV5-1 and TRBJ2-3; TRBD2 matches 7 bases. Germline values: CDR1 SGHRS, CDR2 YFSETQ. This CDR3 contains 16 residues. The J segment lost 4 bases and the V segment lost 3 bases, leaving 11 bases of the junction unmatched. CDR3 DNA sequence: TGCGCCAGCAGCTCGGGAGGACTCTCTCGCGCAGATACGCAGTATTTT. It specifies CASSSGGLSRADTQYF.

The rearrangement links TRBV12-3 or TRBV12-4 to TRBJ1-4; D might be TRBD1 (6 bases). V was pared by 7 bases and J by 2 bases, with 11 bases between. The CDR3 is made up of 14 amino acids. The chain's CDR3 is CASTSQGTNEKLFF. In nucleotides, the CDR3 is TGTGCCAGCACCAGCCAGGGGACTAATGAAAAACTGTTTTTT.

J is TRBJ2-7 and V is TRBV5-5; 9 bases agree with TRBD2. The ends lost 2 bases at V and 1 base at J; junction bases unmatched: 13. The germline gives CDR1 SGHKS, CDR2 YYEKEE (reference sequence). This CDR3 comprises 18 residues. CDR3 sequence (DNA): TGTGCCAGCAGCTTCGGCGGGGGGGCAACCCACTCTTCCTACGAGCAGTACTTC. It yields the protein CASSFGGGATHSSYEQYF.

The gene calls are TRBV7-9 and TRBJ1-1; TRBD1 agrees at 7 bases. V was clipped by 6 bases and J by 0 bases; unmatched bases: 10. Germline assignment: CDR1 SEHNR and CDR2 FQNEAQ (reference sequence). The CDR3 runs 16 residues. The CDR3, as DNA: TGTGCCAGCAGACCGGACAGGCGGGGGGTGAACACTGAAGCTTTCTTT. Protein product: CASRPDRRGVNTEAFF.

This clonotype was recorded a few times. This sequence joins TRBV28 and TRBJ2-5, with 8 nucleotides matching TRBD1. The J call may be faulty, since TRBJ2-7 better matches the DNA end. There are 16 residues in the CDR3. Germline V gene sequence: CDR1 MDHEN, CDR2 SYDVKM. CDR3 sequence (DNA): TGTGCCAGCAGTTCAACATCCGGGACAGGATTCTACGAGCAGTACTTC. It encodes CASSSTSGTGFYEQYF.

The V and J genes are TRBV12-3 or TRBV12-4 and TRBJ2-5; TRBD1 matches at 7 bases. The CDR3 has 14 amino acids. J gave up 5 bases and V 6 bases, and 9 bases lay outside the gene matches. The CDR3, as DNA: TGTGCCAGCAGATTAACAGGGGCTGGCGAGACCCAGTACTTC. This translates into CASRLTGAGETQYF.

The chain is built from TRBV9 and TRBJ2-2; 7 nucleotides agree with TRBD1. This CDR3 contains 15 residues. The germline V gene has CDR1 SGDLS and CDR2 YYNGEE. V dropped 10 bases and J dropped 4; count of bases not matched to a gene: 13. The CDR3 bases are TGTGCCTCCCAAACCGGGACAGTCAGCACCGGGGAGCTGTTTTTT. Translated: CASQTGTVSTGELFF.

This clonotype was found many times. The CDR3 sequence is CASSLARGQNTEAFF. The CDR3 DNA reads TGTGCCAGCAGCTTAGCCAGGGGGCAGAACACTGAAGCTTTCTTT. The chain links TRBV7-6 to TRBJ1-1, with TRBD1 identical over 8 bases. Germline lookup yields CDR1 SGHVS and CDR2 FNYEAQ. The CDR3 loop spans 15 amino acids. V shed 0 bases, J shed 1 base, and the junction held 1 base outside the gene matches.

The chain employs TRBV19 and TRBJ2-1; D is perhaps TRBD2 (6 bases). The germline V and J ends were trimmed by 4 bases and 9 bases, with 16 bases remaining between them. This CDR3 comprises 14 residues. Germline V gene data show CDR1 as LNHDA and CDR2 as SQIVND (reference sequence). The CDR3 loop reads CASSNAGTGLEQFF. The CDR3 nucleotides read TGTGCCAGTAGTAACGCCGGGACTGGGCTTGAGCAGTTCTTC.

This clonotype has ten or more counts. CDR3 DNA: TGTGCCAGTAGTATCACCAGAACCTACGAGCAGTACTTC. Its translation: CASSITRTYEQYF. The rearrangement links TRBV19 to TRBJ2-7; D is undetermined. V was cut by 3 bases and J by 2 bases, with 8 bases left in between. Germline V lookup: CDR1 LNHDA, CDR2 SQIVND (reference sequence). The CDR3 covers 13 residues.

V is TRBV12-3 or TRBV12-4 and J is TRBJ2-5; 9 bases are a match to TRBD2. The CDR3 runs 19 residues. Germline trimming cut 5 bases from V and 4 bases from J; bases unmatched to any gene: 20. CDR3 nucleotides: TGTGCCAGCAGTCCCCGCCCTCTTGGCGGGGGGGCCCGGATAGAGACCCAGTACTTC. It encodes CASSPRPLGGGARIETQYF.

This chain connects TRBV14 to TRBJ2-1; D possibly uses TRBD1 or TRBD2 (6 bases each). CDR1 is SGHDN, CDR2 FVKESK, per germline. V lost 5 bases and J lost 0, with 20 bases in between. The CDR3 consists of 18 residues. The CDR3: CASSSGGSRVLSYNEQFF. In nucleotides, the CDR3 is TGTGCCAGCAGCTCCGGGGGCTCACGGGTGCTCTCCTACAATGAGCAGTTCTTC.

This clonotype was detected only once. The CDR3 sequence: CATSPGRQSNLQETQYF. CDR3 DNA: TGTGCCACCAGCCCAGGGAGGCAGTCAAACCTCCAAGAGACCCAGTACTTC. The rearrangement joins TRBV24-1 to TRBJ2-5; a weak D match, TRBD2 (6 bases). Trimming took off 7 bases at V and 1 base at J, with 21 bases between the two ends. Germline V gives CDR1 KGHDR, CDR2 SFDVKD. CDR3 length equals 17 residues.

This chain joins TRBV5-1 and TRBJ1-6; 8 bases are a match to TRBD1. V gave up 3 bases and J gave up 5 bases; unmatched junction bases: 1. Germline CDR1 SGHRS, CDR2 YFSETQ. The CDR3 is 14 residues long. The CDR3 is CASSSTGDNSPLHF. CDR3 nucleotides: TGCGCCAGCAGCTCGACAGGGGATAATTCACCCCTCCACTTT.

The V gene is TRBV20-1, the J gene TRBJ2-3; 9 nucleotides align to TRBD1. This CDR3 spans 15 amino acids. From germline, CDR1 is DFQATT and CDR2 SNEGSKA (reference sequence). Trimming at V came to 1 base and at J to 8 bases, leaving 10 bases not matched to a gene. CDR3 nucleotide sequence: TGCAGTGCTAGAGGAAGTGGACAGGGGATTAGTACGCAGTATTTT. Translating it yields CSARGSGQGISTQYF.

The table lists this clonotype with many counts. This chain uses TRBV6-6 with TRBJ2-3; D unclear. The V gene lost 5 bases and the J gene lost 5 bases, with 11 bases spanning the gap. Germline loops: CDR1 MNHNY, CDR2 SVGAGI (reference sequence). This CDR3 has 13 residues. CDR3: CASSLTGGDTQYF. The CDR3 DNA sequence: TGTGCCAGCAGTCTAACGGGTGGAGATACGCAGTATTTT.